The clone carrying this TCR beta chain showed up just a few times. TCRdb re-derived calls from the RT-PCR reads in MiXCR, one entry per CDR3 protein. Counted here are around 160,000 distinct CDR3 sequences, around 28% occurring once; the ten biggest clones make up around 3.3%. This specimen belongs to a study of patients and donors after allogeneic stem cell transplantation. Trimming cost V 6 bases and J 2 bases, with 17 bases left between them. The germline V gene has CDR1 MDHEN and CDR2 SYDVKM. CDR3 length equals 15 residues. Material for sequencing was blood, either unsorted or a sorted T cell fraction (not recorded which). The source of this sequence is a human donor who was either an allogeneic HSCT recipient or a stem cell or donor lymphocyte infusion donor (not recorded which). It is not recorded whose cells these are; they may come from a transplant donor. The chain has TRBV28 and TRBJ2-7; D possibly matches TRBD1 or TRBD2 (5 bases each). The CDR3 here is CASSTGTEFPYEQYF. DNA for the CDR3: TGTGCCAGCAGCACCGGGACGGAGTTCCCCTACGAGCAGTACTTC.